Listed below are T cell receptor beta chains from one sample, sequenced in a study of T cells and copy number aberrations in small-cell lung cancer. TCRdb's copy holds only in-frame clones and misses some; the assay was immunoSEQ multiplex PCR. The data hold over 6,500 clones, with 80% to 90% observed a single time. The specimen was normal tissue next to the tumor. Receptor source: a woman between 50 and 59 years old with small cell lung cancer. Each CDR3 is given without its conserved first and last residue. A clone size is listed for some rows: how often the clone was seen (once, few, many), or a class if it is expanded.

cdr3_length: 13
j_call: TRBJ2-7
clone_size: -
v_call: TRBV18
cdr3_aa: ASSPLGLGADEQY

cdr3_length: 10
j_call: TRBJ1-4
clone_size: -
v_call: TRBV28
cdr3_aa: ASSLRREKLF

cdr3_length: 10
j_call: TRBJ2-1
clone_size: -
v_call: TRBV11-3
cdr3_aa: ASSPWDSLQF

cdr3_length: 11
j_call: TRBJ1-1
clone_size: few
v_call: TRBV6-4
cdr3_aa: ASRDSSYTETF

cdr3_length: 13
j_call: TRBJ1-2
clone_size: -
v_call: TRBV7-8
cdr3_aa: ASSLNRGLDYGYT

cdr3_length: 12
j_call: TRBJ1-2
clone_size: once
v_call: TRBV14
cdr3_aa: ASSLKARRGGYT

cdr3_length: 11
j_call: TRBJ1-2
clone_size: -
v_call: TRBV10-2
cdr3_aa: ASSDEDGDGYT

cdr3_length: 14
j_call: TRBJ2-6
clone_size: -
v_call: TRBV30
cdr3_aa: AWSVLGVTRANVLT

cdr3_length: 11
j_call: TRBJ2-7
clone_size: -
v_call: TRBV6-6
cdr3_aa: ASHPGSWYEQY

cdr3_length: 13
j_call: TRBJ1-1
clone_size: few
v_call: TRBV7-2
cdr3_aa: ASSAFVGQWTEAF

cdr3_length: 11
j_call: TRBJ2-5
clone_size: -
v_call: TRBV6-1
cdr3_aa: ASIPLDKETQY

cdr3_length: 12
j_call: TRBJ1-5
clone_size: few
v_call: TRBV30
cdr3_aa: AWSGQSSNQPQH

cdr3_length: 14
j_call: TRBJ2-2
clone_size: -
v_call: TRBV15
cdr3_aa: ATSSRGQKNTGELF

cdr3_length: 10
j_call: TRBJ1-2
clone_size: once
v_call: TRBV2
cdr3_aa: ASRGRGSGYT

cdr3_length: 13
j_call: TRBJ2-7
clone_size: -
v_call: TRBV10-3
cdr3_aa: AISDPTRLVYEQY

cdr3_length: 12
j_call: TRBJ1-1
clone_size: once
v_call: TRBV2
cdr3_aa: ATGRGTYGTEAF

cdr3_length: 11
j_call: TRBJ2-7
clone_size: -
v_call: TRBV2
cdr3_aa: ASREGPDYEQY

cdr3_length: 13
j_call: TRBJ2-2
clone_size: -
v_call: TRBV9
cdr3_aa: ASSRRTGGTGELF

cdr3_length: 15
j_call: TRBJ2-1
clone_size: -
v_call: TRBV9
cdr3_aa: ASSARGASGRYNEQF

cdr3_length: 14
j_call: TRBJ2-7
clone_size: -
v_call: TRBV15
cdr3_aa: ATSRGQGAPHYEQY

cdr3_length: 14
j_call: TRBJ1-2
clone_size: -
v_call: TRBV7-9
cdr3_aa: ASSLGTSGNRYGYT

cdr3_length: 14
j_call: TRBJ2-2
clone_size: -
v_call: TRBV14
cdr3_aa: ASSTGRTSGRGELF

cdr3_length: 11
j_call: TRBJ2-6
clone_size: -
v_call: TRBV27
cdr3_aa: ASIPSGANVLT

cdr3_length: 9
j_call: TRBJ2-3
clone_size: -
v_call: TRBV10-2
cdr3_aa: ASSELDTQY

cdr3_length: 13
j_call: TRBJ2-5
clone_size: -
v_call: TRBV28
cdr3_aa: ASSPGTGEAETQY

cdr3_length: 16
j_call: TRBJ1-3
clone_size: -
v_call: TRBV4-3
cdr3_aa: ASSQVLGGFFSGNTIY

cdr3_length: 14
j_call: TRBJ2-7
clone_size: -
v_call: TRBV11-2
cdr3_aa: ASSLFDGLYSYEQY

cdr3_length: 13
j_call: TRBJ2-7
clone_size: -
v_call: TRBV2
cdr3_aa: ASSERSQGFYEQY

cdr3_length: 16
j_call: TRBJ2-2
clone_size: -
v_call: TRBV28
cdr3_aa: ASSRMGGQRANTGELF

cdr3_length: 12
j_call: TRBJ2-7
clone_size: -
v_call: TRBV28
cdr3_aa: ASSFTSSSYEQY

cdr3_length: 15
j_call: TRBJ1-1
clone_size: -
v_call: TRBV27
cdr3_aa: ASSFYKTGGLNTEAF

cdr3_length: 14
j_call: TRBJ2-7
clone_size: -
v_call: TRBV7-9
cdr3_aa: ASSLATGLSRYEQY

cdr3_length: 9
j_call: TRBJ2-3
clone_size: -
v_call: TRBV7-3
cdr3_aa: ASSLGGTGC

cdr3_length: 15
j_call: TRBJ2-3
clone_size: -
v_call: TRBV10-3
cdr3_aa: AISRTGGEYSTDTQY

cdr3_length: 14
j_call: TRBJ2-7
clone_size: -
v_call: TRBV30
cdr3_aa: AWSARTGPGGYEQY

cdr3_length: 13
j_call: TRBJ2-1
clone_size: -
v_call: TRBV6-1
cdr3_aa: ASTTTGGSYNEQF

cdr3_length: 8
j_call: TRBJ1-1
clone_size: once
v_call: TRBV7-9
cdr3_aa: AHGEGKAF

cdr3_length: 12
j_call: TRBJ2-1
clone_size: once
v_call: TRBV7-3
cdr3_aa: ASSLGVTYNEQF

cdr3_length: 14
j_call: TRBJ1-4
clone_size: -
v_call: TRBV16
cdr3_aa: ASSRSQGANAEKLF

cdr3_length: 12
j_call: TRBJ2-7
clone_size: -
v_call: TRBV29-1
cdr3_aa: SVASRLSTYEQY